Shown below are 32 T cell receptor beta chains from a single sample sequenced in a study of shared clonotypes between healthy human individuals. Assay used: immunoSEQ multiplex PCR; TCRdb lists only in-frame clones, some missing. The data contain some 700,000 clones, about nine tenths of them singletons. Sequencing was carried out using memory CD8+ T cells from PBMCs. Indicated subset: CD45RO+ cells pooled with CCR7-negative TemRA cells. The receptors derive from a man aged 18 to 35 in good health. Some clones in this sample may be carry-over from other donors' samples.

The J gene is TRBJ2-1, the V gene TRBV19; D call uncertain. With 4 bases removed from V and 7 bases from J, the gap between germline ends came to 8 bases. CDR1 and CDR2 (germline): LNHDA, SQIVND (reference sequence). CDR3 length: 12 residues. The CDR3 region is CASSTLWNEQFF. The CDR3 coding sequence is TGTGCCAGTAGTACCTTATGGAATGAGCAGTTCTTC. The variable domain in full, completed from reference TRBV19 and TRBJ2-1, reads DGGITQSPKYLFRKEGQNVTLSCEQNLNHDAMYWYRQDPGQGLRLIYYSQIVNDFQKGDIAEGYSVSREKKESFPLTVTSAQKNPTAFYLCASSTLWNEQFFGPGTRLTVL.

About this clone: Other DNA variants within this sample encode the same CDR3. The J gene is TRBJ1-5, the V gene TRBV5-6; D is perhaps TRBD1 (6 bases). The V end lost 3 bases, the J end lost 2 bases, and 6 bases lay between the germline ends. Germline CDR1 SGHDT, CDR2 YYEEEE. CDR3 length equals 13 residues. DNA of the CDR3: TGTGCCAGCAGCTCAGGGGGCAATCAGCCCCAGCATTTT. Its translation: CASSSGGNQPQHF. The variable domain in full, with the rest retrieved from reference TRBV5-6 and TRBJ1-5, is DAGVTQSPTHLIKTRGQQVTLRCSPKSGHDTVSWYQQALGQGPQFIFQYYEEEERQRGNFPDRFSGHQFPNYSSELNVNALLLGDSALYLCASSSGGNQPQHFGDGTRLSIL.

V and J are TRBV30 and TRBJ2-3; 9 bases line up with TRBD2. In germline, CDR1 is GTSNPN, CDR2 SVGIG (reference sequence). The CDR3 covers 15 residues. J lost 2 bases, V lost 2 bases, and 5 bases had no gene match. The CDR3 DNA reads TGTGCCTGGAGTTACAGACTAGCGGTCACAGATACGCAGTATTTT. This gives the protein CAWSYRLAVTDTQYF.

This rearrangement joins TRBV5-1 to TRBJ2-7; TRBD2 matches at 11 bases. CDR1 SGHRS and CDR2 YFSETQ come from the germline V gene. CDR3 size: 16 residues. V lost 4 bases to trimming and J lost 6 bases; unmatched junction nucleotides: 12. The CDR3 protein is CASSTTRLAGGVEQYF. CDR3 sequence (DNA): TGCGCCAGCAGCACTACCCGGCTAGCGGGAGGTGTCGAGCAGTACTTC.

This rearrangement joins TRBV9 to TRBJ2-3; 7 positions agree with TRBD2. The CDR3 has 15 amino acids. Germline V gives CDR1 SGDLS, CDR2 YYNGEE. The junction had 7 bases not matched to a gene; V was cut back by 0 bases and J by 6 bases. The CDR3 protein is CASSVGPRERDTQYF. The DNA for the CDR3 is TGTGCCAGCAGCGTAGGGCCGCGGGAGAGGGATACGCAGTATTTT. Complete variable domain (other parts from reference TRBV9 and TRBJ2-3): DSGVTQTPKHLITATGQRVTLRCSPRSGDLSVYWYQQSLDQGLQFLIQYYNGEERAKGNILERFSAQQFPDLHSELNLSSLELGDSALYFCASSVGPRERDTQYFGPGTRLTVL.

The J gene is TRBJ2-1, the V gene TRBV10-1; D perhaps matches TRBD2 (6 bases). Trimming shortened V by 5 bases and J by 0 bases, and 8 bases separated the two germline ends. Germline V lookup: CDR1 WNHNN, CDR2 SYGVQD (reference sequence). This CDR3 comprises 14 residues. CDR3 sequence: CASSPGSSYNEQFF. CDR3 DNA: TGCGCCAGCAGTCCCGGGAGCTCCTACAATGAGCAGTTCTTC.

This sequence joins TRBV9 and TRBJ2-2, with 9 nucleotides matching TRBD2. CDR1 and CDR2 (germline): SGDLS, YYNGEE. This CDR3 region has 15 residues. V shed 4 bases, J shed 0 bases, and the junction held 1 base outside the gene matches. DNA of the CDR3: TGTGCCAGCAGCCCTAGCGGGGCGAACACCGGGGAGCTGTTTTTT. This gives the protein CASSPSGANTGELFF.

This clone was picked up one time. The chain carries TRBV11-1 and TRBJ2-1, with D perhaps matching TRBD2 (5 bases). Trimming shortened V by 4 bases and J by 10 bases, and 17 bases separated the two germline ends. The germline V gene encodes CDR1 SGHAT and CDR2 FQDESV (reference sequence). CDR3 length equals 14 residues. Here the CDR3 reads CASSSSGKFGEQFF. CDR3 coding DNA: TGTGCCAGCAGCTCGTCGGGGAAGTTTGGGGAGCAGTTCTTC.

This clone was counted a single time. The chain couples TRBV6-5 to TRBJ2-3; TRBD2 matches at 10 bases. Trimming took 1 base from V and 2 from J; bases not matched to a gene: 3. Germline V gene data show CDR1 as MNHEY and CDR2 as SVGAGI. This CDR3 has 16 amino acids. The CDR3 protein is CASSYFSGRATDTQYF. The CDR3 DNA sequence: TGTGCCAGCAGTTACTTCAGCGGGAGGGCCACAGATACGCAGTATTTT.

The CDR3 is CASRQVGHPTDFQETQYF. Written as DNA, the CDR3 is TGTGCCAGCAGACAAGTGGGACACCCCACGGACTTCCAAGAGACCCAGTACTTC. The J gene is TRBJ2-5, the V gene TRBV27, with D possibly matching TRBD1 (6 bases). Looked up from germline, CDR1 is MNHEY and CDR2 is SMNVEV (reference sequence). The V end lost 6 bases, the J end lost 1 base, and 24 bases lay between the germline ends. The CDR3 runs to 18 residues.

The J gene is TRBJ2-1, the V gene TRBV7-9; 10 bases are a match to TRBD2. The junction had 6 bases not matched to a gene; V was cut back by 3 bases and J by 4 bases. Germline V lookup: CDR1 SEHNR, CDR2 FQNEAQ (reference sequence). CDR3 length: 16 residues. The DNA of the CDR3 is TGTGCCAGCAGCTTTAGGACTAGCGGAGCTTACAATGAGCAGTTCTTC. Translated, it gives CASSFRTSGAYNEQFF.

The chain recombines TRBV11-2 with TRBJ2-7, with D uncertain. This CDR3 is 15 amino acids long. The germline gives CDR1 SGHAT, CDR2 FQNNGV. V lost 1 base and J lost 2, with 12 bases in between. The CDR3 reads CASSLAVGRAYEQYF. In DNA form, the CDR3 reads TGTGCCAGCAGCTTAGCGGTGGGCAGAGCCTACGAGCAGTACTTC.

Comment on this clone: Other DNA sequences of this sample code for an identical CDR3. The rearrangement links TRBV7-9 to TRBJ2-3; D is possibly TRBD2 (5 bases). Trimming pared 1 base from V and 1 base from J, leaving 6 bases between. The CDR3 extends over 14 amino acids. Germline V lookup: CDR1 SEHNR, CDR2 FQNEAQ (reference sequence). DNA for the CDR3: TGTGCCAGCAGCTTAGACGGGGGCACAGATACGCAGTATTTT. Its translation is CASSLDGGTDTQYF.

As for this clone: A junction boundary mismatches the germline segment, possibly from a read error. This chain joins TRBV27 and TRBJ2-5; the D is unclear. The CDR3 loop spans 15 amino acids. Germline V gene lookup returns CDR1 MNHEY and CDR2 SMNVEV (reference sequence). DNA of the CDR3: TGTGCCAGCAGTTTACAACCGGCCGGCGAAGAGACCCGGTACTTC. Protein product: CASSLQPAGEETRYF.

The chain links TRBV9 to TRBJ1-1, with D uncertain. Germline V gene sequence: CDR1 SGDLS, CDR2 YYNGEE. The CDR3 runs 14 residues. V lost 1 base to trimming and J lost 1 base, with 8 bases between them. In DNA form, the CDR3 reads TGTGCCAGCAGCGTAAAGCCTGCGAACACTGAAGCTTTCTTT. Translation gives CASSVKPANTEAFF.

The sample holds one count of this clone. The chain uses TRBV13 and TRBJ2-3; 14 bases agree with TRBD2. The CDR3 contains 16 residues. Germline loops: CDR1 PRHDT, CDR2 FYEKMQ (reference sequence). J lost 5 bases, V lost 5 bases, and 6 bases had no gene match. CDR3 sequence reads: CASSHRLAGGGDTQYF. In DNA, the CDR3 is TGTGCCAGCAGCCACCGACTAGCGGGAGGGGGAGATACGCAGTATTTT.

This rearrangement joins TRBV11-3 to TRBJ2-1; 7 nucleotides match TRBD2. Trimming cost V 1 base and J 2 bases; bases outside gene matches: 5. From germline, CDR1 is SGHNT and CDR2 YENEEA. The CDR3 extends over 16 amino acids. The CDR3 spells CASSLALRGAYNEQFF. In DNA form, the CDR3 reads TGTGCCAGCAGCTTAGCCTTACGGGGGGCCTACAATGAGCAGTTCTTC. The whole variable domain, remainder taken from reference TRBV11-3 and TRBJ2-1, is EAGVVQSPRYKIIEKKQPVAFWCNPISGHNTLYWYLQNLGQGPELLIRYENEEAVDDSQLPKDRFSAERLKGVDSTLKIQPAELGDSAVYLCASSLALRGAYNEQFFGPGTRLTVL.

This clone has only a few counts. The gene calls are TRBV27 and TRBJ1-2, with D perhaps matching TRBD1 (5 bases). The ends were cut back, 11 bases at V and 2 bases at J, with 15 bases in the middle. The CDR3 loop spans 13 amino acids. Per germline, CDR1 MNHEY and CDR2 SMNVEV (reference sequence). CDR3: CASWGVPNYGYTF. The CDR3 nucleotides read TGTGCCTCCTGGGGGGTTCCCAACTATGGCTACACCTTC.

Regarding this clone: The same CDR3 also results from other DNA sequences found in this sample. The J gene is TRBJ1-5, the V gene TRBV19; possible D gene TRBD1, 5 bases. Trimming cost V 1 base and J 2 bases, with 6 bases left between them. Germline values: CDR1 LNHDA, CDR2 SQIVND (reference sequence). The CDR3 spans 14 residues. The CDR3 sequence: CASSIGRGNQPQHF. The DNA of the CDR3 is TGTGCCAGTAGTATAGGCAGGGGCAATCAGCCCCAGCATTTT.

This clone came up once. The V gene is TRBV7-2, the J gene TRBJ2-5; TRBD1 or TRBD2 may be the D gene (6 bases each). Germline lookup yields CDR1 SGHTA and CDR2 FQGNSA. Trimming took off 4 bases at V and 4 bases at J, with 25 bases between the two ends. CDR3 length: 18 residues. CDR3 sequence: CASSSPGNTGEGGETQYF. The CDR3 DNA reads as TGTGCCAGCAGCTCCCCGGGGAACACTGGAGAGGGGGGAGAGACCCAGTACTTC.

The chain carries TRBV7-7 and TRBJ2-1, with 11 bases aligning to TRBD2. J gave up 8 bases and V 4 bases, and 7 bases lay outside the gene matches. The CDR3 sequence is 15 residues long. Germline lookup yields CDR1 SSHAT and CDR2 FNYEAQ (reference sequence). The CDR3 nucleotides read TGTGCCAGCAGCTCGGGACTAGCGGCCCTCGATGAGCAGTTCTTC. It codes for CASSSGLAALDEQFF.

This chain connects TRBV11-3 to TRBJ2-7; D remains unclear. Trimming shortened V by 1 base and J by 3 bases, and 7 bases separated the two germline ends. Germline V lookup: CDR1 SGHNT, CDR2 YENEEA. The CDR3 length is 13 residues. The CDR3 spells CASSLGVIYEQYF. The CDR3 nucleotides are TGTGCCAGCAGCTTAGGAGTTATCTACGAGCAGTACTTC.

V is TRBV27 and J is TRBJ2-5; no firm D call. Germline CDR1 is MNHEY and CDR2 is SMNVEV (reference sequence). V lost 4 bases and J 1 base, leaving 4 bases between the germline ends. CDR3 length: 12 amino acids. The chain's CDR3 is CASSSSQETQYF. DNA of the CDR3: TGTGCCAGCAGTTCGTCCCAAGAGACCCAGTACTTC.

The J gene is TRBJ2-2, the V gene TRBV5-1; D not resolved. Germline V gene data show CDR1 as SGHRS and CDR2 as YFSETQ. The CDR3 spans 15 residues. V lost 4 bases to trimming and J lost 1 base, with 11 bases between them. CDR3 DNA sequence: TGCGCCAGCAGCGTACTCAGAAGGAACACCGGGGAGCTGTTTTTT. Its protein is CASSVLRRNTGELFF.

This chain joins TRBV28 and TRBJ1-1, with D perhaps TRBD1 (5 bases). The CDR3 is made up of 13 amino acids. V was shortened by 4 bases and J by 4 bases, with 10 bases between the two germline ends. CDR1 MDHEN and CDR2 SYDVKM come from the germline V gene. The CDR3 nucleotides read TGTGCCAGCAGTTGGGGGGAAGGCACTGAAGCTTTCTTT. It specifies CASSWGEGTEAFF.

The chain joins TRBV5-4 to TRBJ2-7, with TRBD1 as a possible D gene (7 bases). This CDR3 region has 14 residues. The V and J ends lost 4 bases and 2 bases respectively, with 13 bases between them. Germline V gene sequence: CDR1 SGHNT, CDR2 YYREEE (reference sequence). CDR3 amino acids: CASSRQGGTYEQYF. In DNA form, the CDR3 reads TGTGCCAGCAGCCGACAGGGAGGTACCTACGAGCAGTACTTC.

This rearrangement joins TRBV7-8 to TRBJ2-1, with D possibly TRBD1 on 5 matching bases. V dropped 4 bases and J dropped 4 bases, with 11 bases sitting between them. Germline V gene lookup returns CDR1 SGHVS and CDR2 FQNEAQ. This CDR3 region has 14 residues. Written as DNA, the CDR3 is TGTGCCAGCAGCTCCCTGACAGTATACAATGAGCAGTTCTTC. This translates into CASSSLTVYNEQFF.

This chain joins TRBV27 and TRBJ1-4; no reliable D call. Trimming took off 2 bases at V and 4 bases at J, with 8 bases between the two ends. Germline loops: CDR1 MNHEY, CDR2 SMNVEV (reference sequence). The CDR3 is 14 residues long. The CDR3 is CASSLVSSNEKLFF. Here the CDR3 DNA reads TGTGCCAGCAGTTTAGTTAGTAGTAATGAAAAACTGTTTTTT.

The chain combines TRBV7-9 with TRBJ2-7; D is unresolved. This CDR3 contains 16 residues. Germline-derived CDR1 and CDR2 are SEHNR and FQNEAQ (reference sequence). Trimming took 1 base from V and 3 from J, leaving 16 bases between them. The CDR3 coding sequence is TGTGCCAGCAGCTTAGATGCCGGCAGTCTTTTCTACGAGCAGTACTTC. It specifies CASSLDAGSLFYEQYF. Complete variable domain (other parts from reference TRBV7-9 and TRBJ2-7): DTGVSQNPRHKITKRGQNVTFRCDPISEHNRLYWYRQTLGQGPEFLTYFQNEAQLEKSRLLSDRFSAERPKGSFSTLEIQRTEQGDSAMYLCASSLDAGSLFYEQYFGPGTRLTVT.

The rearrangement links TRBV2 to TRBJ2-7; D may be TRBD2 (5 bases). Trimming pared 6 bases from V and 3 bases from J, leaving 24 bases between. Germline loops: CDR1 SNHLY, CDR2 FYNNEI. There are 17 residues in the CDR3. Written as DNA, the CDR3 is TGTGCCAGCAGGAATATGCTGCCGGGAAAACCCCACTACGAGCAGTACTTC. This codes for CASRNMLPGKPHYEQYF.

This clone was detected only a few times. The rearrangement links TRBV14 to TRBJ1-1, with D unresolved. Germline V gene lookup returns CDR1 SGHDN and CDR2 FVKESK. The CDR3 is 12 amino acids. V was cut by 6 bases and J by 3 bases, with 8 bases left in between. The DNA for the CDR3 is TGTGCCAGCAGTCGCCGAGACACTGAAGCTTTCTTT. Its protein product is CASSRRDTEAFF.

The rearrangement joins TRBV13 to TRBJ2-7, with 8 bases aligning to TRBD2. The CDR3 spans 14 residues. J was trimmed by 6 bases and V by 1 base; bases with no gene match: 5. Germline CDR1 PRHDT, CDR2 FYEKMQ (reference sequence). The CDR3 DNA follows: TGTGCCAGCAGCTTAGTGCGGGAGGAGGGCGAGCAGTACTTC. Amino acids: CASSLVREEGEQYF.